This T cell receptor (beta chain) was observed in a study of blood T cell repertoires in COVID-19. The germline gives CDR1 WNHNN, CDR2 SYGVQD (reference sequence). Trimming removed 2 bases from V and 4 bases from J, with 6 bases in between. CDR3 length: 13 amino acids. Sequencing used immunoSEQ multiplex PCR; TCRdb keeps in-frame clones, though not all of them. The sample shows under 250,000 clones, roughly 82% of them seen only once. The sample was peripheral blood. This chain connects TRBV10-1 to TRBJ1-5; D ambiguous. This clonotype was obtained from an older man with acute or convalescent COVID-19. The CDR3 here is CASSEGANQPQHF. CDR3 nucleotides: TGCGCCAGCAGTGAGGGAGCAAATCAGCCCCAGCATTTT.